This T cell receptor (beta chain) was profiled in a study of neurological immune-mediated disorders. 2 million unsorted PBMCs were stored in RNAlater at -80 °C before RNA extraction. 5'RACE employing 10-nucleotide random UMIs yielded the cDNA. TCRdb reprocessed the 5' RACE reads via MiXCR and lists one record per CDR3 protein. The sample lists about 58,000 distinct CDR3 sequences; 3% to 4% were seen once. Study outcomes and limitations: The study phylogenetically grouped the repertoires of 18 of 34 multiple sclerosis patients into one related-CDR3 cluster, a possible signature. Patients with HTLV-1-associated myelopathy had the highest level of TCR clonal expansion, whereas patients with multiple sclerosis had the lowest level, falling beneath the level found in healthy controls.

CDR1 MNHEY and CDR2 SVGEGT come from the germline V gene. With V trimmed by 6 bases and J by 0 bases, 10 bases remained unmatched. This CDR3 is 16 amino acids long. This clonotype was found many times. Its antigen is unidentified. The sequenced sample was PBMCs. The chain combines TRBV6-2 or TRBV6-3 with TRBJ2-5; 7 positions agree with TRBD2. The sequence was obtained from an older woman with multiple sclerosis. CDR3 in DNA: TGTGCCAGCAGACCCCGGGGTAGCGGGTACCAAGAGACCCAGTACTTC. This codes for CASRPRGSGYQETQYF.